Each of the 3 T cell receptor beta chains below was sequenced from the same sample in a study of T cell repertoires in cytomegalovirus infection. TCRdb ran MiXCR on the reads and lists one entry per CDR3 protein. The sample shows 450,000 to 600,000 distinct CDR3 sequences, about 11% of them seen only once. Sequencing was carried out using PBMCs. These receptors all come from a human donor in good health (CMV status not recorded). Some clones in this sample may be carry-over from other donors' samples.

This chain joins TRBV12-3 or TRBV12-4 and TRBJ2-1; TRBD1 matches 9 bases. The V and J ends lost 5 bases and 6 bases, in that order; junction bases with no gene match: 8. The CDR3 runs to 15 residues. The CDR3 DNA reads as TGTGCCAGCAGTCCGGGACAGGGAGGAGTCAATGAGCAGTTCTTC. Translating it yields CASSPGQGGVNEQFF.

This clonotype turned up a few times. The chain has TRBV20-1 and TRBJ2-2; D possibly corresponds to TRBD1 (6 bases). Trimming removed 0 bases from V and 6 bases from J, with 17 bases in between. Germline V gene lookup returns CDR1 DFQATT and CDR2 SNEGSKA (reference sequence). CDR3 length: 16 residues. Here the CDR3 reads CSARDIVGASAGELFF. CDR3 bases: TGCAGTGCTAGAGATATTGTGGGGGCCTCAGCCGGGGAGCTGTTTTTT.

With regard to this clonotype: This may be a read error: a much more frequent sequence differs by one nucleotide. The genes are TRBV19 and TRBJ1-4; D unresolved. The germline CDR1 and CDR2 sequences are LNHDA and SQIVND (reference sequence). Between the trimmed V and J ends, which lost 10 bases and 3 bases, there was a span of 9 bases. This CDR3 spans 12 amino acids. The CDR3 protein is CATRDPNEKLFF. For the CDR3, the DNA is TGTGCCACCCGGGATCCTAATGAAAAACTGTTTTTT.